A selection of T cell receptor beta chains follows, all from one sample in a study of blood T cell repertoires in COVID-19. The repertoire was sequenced with immunoSEQ multiplex PCR; TCRdb's copy has only in-frame clones and lacks some. This table holds roughly 65,000 clones, around 83% found once. The material sequenced was peripheral blood. These receptors all come from an elderly woman with active or convalescent COVID-19. CDR3s include the opening cysteine and the closing phenylalanine or tryptophan. D genes are given only for firm matches. Size is omitted from some rows. Given values are once, few, many or a class for expanded clones.

clone_size d_call j_call v_call cdr3_nt cdr3_aa
. TRBD1 TRBJ1-4 TRBV29-1 TGCAGCGTTGGACGGGGACAGGGAGAAAAACTGTTTTTT CSVGRGQGEKLFF
. TRBD2 TRBJ2-5 TRBV13 TGTGCCAGCAGCCCCCCGGGGGGGGTAGTGGGCGAGACCCAGTACTTC CASSPPGGVVGETQYF
. . TRBJ1-3 TRBV5-1 TGCGCCAGCAGCTTGGCCAGAACAGCTGGAAACACCATATATTTT CASSLARTAGNTIYF
. . TRBJ1-5 TRBV15 TGTGCCACCAGCGAAACAGGGCCTGATCAGCCCCAGCATTTT CATSETGPDQPQHF
. . TRBJ1-2 TRBV12-3/TRBV12-4 TGTGCCAGCAGTCAGGGCCACTATGTAGGCTACACCTTC CASSQGHYVGYTF
. TRBD1 TRBJ1-2 TRBV28 TGTGCCAGCAGATCGACAGGGGGCGCTTATCGGGGCTACACCTTC CASRSTGGAYRGYTF
. . TRBJ2-3 TRBV6-6 TGTGCCAGCAGTAGGAGGGACGGGCACACAGATACGCAGTATTTT CASSRRDGHTDTQYF
. TRBD1 TRBJ1-2 TRBV5-6 TGTGCCAGCAGCTTGTTGCAGGGGGCGCCGGATGGCTACACCTTC CASSLLQGAPDGYTF
. . TRBJ2-4 TRBV19 TGTGCCAGTAGTATAGGGCGGGACAAAAACATTCAGTACTTC CASSIGRDKNIQYF
. TRBD2 TRBJ2-7 TRBV3-1/TRBV3-2 TGTGCCAGCAGCCCAGGGCGCGGTCTAGCGGGGGAGAGAACCTACGAGCAGTACTTC CASSPGRGLAGERTYEQYF
few . TRBJ2-2 TRBV5-1 TGCGCCAGCAGCCAGGGATCTACACCGGGGGAGCTGTTTTTT CASSQGSTPGELFF
few TRBD1 TRBJ1-4 TRBV19 TGTGCCAGCGACCGGACAGGGGACGGGGAAAAACTGTTTTTT CASDRTGDGEKLFF
. . TRBJ1-5 TRBV10-2 TGCGCCAGCAGAGAAGGCAGGGGCATGGGCAATCAGCCCCAGCATTTT CASREGRGMGNQPQHF
. . TRBJ2-2 TRBV11-3 TGTGCCAGCAGCCACACAAACACCGGGGAGCTGTTTTTT CASSHTNTGELFF
once TRBD1 TRBJ2-7 TRBV6-5 TGTGCCAGCATCATGACAGGGAGATACGAGCAGTACTTC CASIMTGRYEQYF
once TRBD2 TRBJ2-1 TRBV6-2/TRBV6-3 TGTGCCAGCAGTTACCTAGCGGGGGTCTACAATGAGCAGTTCTTC CASSYLAGVYNEQFF
. TRBD2 TRBJ2-2 TRBV4-3 TGCGCCAGCAGCCAAACGGGACTAGTGAACACCGGGGAGCTGTTTTTT CASSQTGLVNTGELFF
. TRBD2 TRBJ2-3 TRBV9 TGTGCCAGCAGCGTCCTCCACGGGACTAGTTTCACAGATACGCAGTATTTT CASSVLHGTSFTDTQYF
. . TRBJ1-5 TRBV7-7 TGTGCTAGCAGCTCTTACCCCGCAGGGTATGATAGCAATCAGCCCCAGCATTTT CASSSYPAGYDSNQPQHF
. . TRBJ2-1 TRBV7-9 TGTGCCAGCAGCTTAGTTTACACAAGCTCCTACAATGAGCAGTTCTTC CASSLVYTSSYNEQFF
. . TRBJ1-1 TRBV18 TGTGCCAGCTCATTTGAAGGGGGGAACACTGAAGCTTTCTTT CASSFEGGNTEAFF
. TRBD2 TRBJ2-2 TRBV9 TGTGCCAGCAGCGGGGGACTAGCGGGGACCACCGGGGAGCTGTTTTTT CASSGGLAGTTGELFF
. TRBD1 TRBJ1-4 TRBV7-6 TGTGCCAGCAGCTTAGGAACAGGGGCAACTAATGAAAAACTGTTTTTT CASSLGTGATNEKLFF
few . TRBJ1-4 TRBV29-1 TGCAGCGTTTTTGGTGAATCTGGGGCAGATGAAAAACTGTTTTTT CSVFGESGADEKLFF
. TRBD2 TRBJ2-5 TRBV19 TGTGCCAGTACTCGGGGGGGCGAAGAGACCCAGTACTTC CASTRGGEETQYF
. . TRBJ2-2 TRBV18 TGTGCCAGCTCACCACAACGGGGAGCCTCCGGGGAGCTGTTTTTT CASSPQRGASGELFF
. TRBD1 TRBJ2-7 TRBV4-3 TGCGCCAGCAGCCCCGGTAGGGGGCAGGCCTACGAGCAGTACTTC CASSPGRGQAYEQYF
. . TRBJ1-5 TRBV19 TGTGCCAGTAGTGAACAGGCCTCTGGGCCCCAGCATTTT CASSEQASGPQHF
. TRBD1 TRBJ1-1 TRBV10-3 TGTGCCATCCGACAGGGGGTGACGAACACTGAAGCTTTCTTT CAIRQGVTNTEAFF
. . TRBJ2-3 TRBV4-3 TGCGCCAGCAGCCAAGATTATAGGGGGGATACGCAGTATTTT CASSQDYRGDTQYF